What follows describes a single T cell receptor beta chain. Its antigen remains unidentified. There are no base qualities to consult, and no much larger clone falls within one base. The treatment or condition label on this specimen signifies: allogeneic hematopoietic cell transplantation with graft depleted of TCRalphabeta T cells and CD19 B cells. Transplant recipients were children who received TCRalphabeta/CD19-depleted allogeneic hematopoietic cell grafts. The CDR3 spans 14 residues, from the cysteine through the phenylalanine. Of all the DNA, just the CDR3 is kept, 42 bases in frame from base 1. From the germline V gene, CDR1 is SNHLY and CDR2 is FYNNEI. Trimming takes 10 bases off V and 6 bases off J; junction bases not matched to a gene: 7. The data derive from a study of T-cell reconstitution after alpha-beta-depleted transplantation in children (TCRdb year 2016). A note on the overall study: The study quantitatively tracked T-cell immune reconstitution after TCRalphabeta/CD19-depleted allogeneic hematopoietic cell transplantation in children using TCR repertoire profiling.

The library came from PCR. This sample was sequenced with an Illumina HiSeq 2500. To normalize quantification of the TCRbeta repertoire, the TCR libraries were built with molecular barcoding that relied on unique molecular identifiers. The public reads were quality trimmed at Q25 with fastp and then assembled into clones with MiXCR by TCRdb, keeping productive beta chains. Identical CDR3 proteins give one entry, which carries the most common genes and DNA. Counted in this sample were around 490,000 distinct CDR3 sequences; more than 9.5% of them appeared once. The biggest ten clones account for 14% of the sample. Results the study describes overall, beyond this receptor: Over subsequent months, a decline in hyperexpanded clone frequencies was noted, and after one year, T-cell counts and TCRbeta diversity were mostly ascribed to newly produced T cells. The apparently early recovery of alphabetaT-cell counts about two months after transplant reportedly depended on only several hundred rapidly expanded clones that came from non-depleted graft cells. The high TCRbeta diversity at day 60 in some patients was ascribed to recipient T cells and intrathymic progenitors that had survived conditioning.

The sample in question was PBMCs, mostly from graft donor cells, obtained 180 days after TCRalphabeta/CD19-depleted stem cell transplant. This receptor was identified in a female patient aged 2 to 10 who had a stem cell transplant for aplastic anemia, so the T cells may come from the graft donor. The sequence links TRBV2 to TRBJ2-2; TRBD1 lines up with 11 middle nucleotides. The CDR3 protein sequence reads: CATNPDRGPGELFF. The nucleotides read TGTGCCACGAATCCGGACAGGGGGCCCGGGGAGCTGTTTTTT.